This TCR beta chain was found in a study of Siglec-9 on CD8 T cells in melanoma. Findings and limits, study-wide: An effector memory CD8+ T-cell subset seemingly accumulating in melanoma was reportedly marked and regulated by Siglec-9.

On this clone: Its specificity is unknown.

Trimming removed 6 bases from V and 6 bases from J, with 19 bases in between. Germline V lookup: CDR1 MNHEY, CDR2 SVGAGI. The CDR3 runs to 15 residues. Libraries were prepared by immunoSEQ multiplex PCR; TCRdb keeps only in-frame clonotypes and omits some of them. The table has 36,000 or so clones, around 82% seen once. The chain links TRBV6-5 to TRBJ2-3; D not resolved. This TCR was recovered from a human donor in good health. The sample taken for sequencing was Siglec-9- CD8+ T cells sorted from blood. The CDR3 region is CASSTDRSGLDTQYF. As DNA, the CDR3 is TGTGCCAGCAGCACGGACCGGTCAGGTTTGGATACGCAGTATTTT.